The clone carrying this TCR beta chain was detected many times. Antigen unknown. These data belong to a study of T cell repertoires in cytomegalovirus infection. For the study at large: Matching HLA type, along with CMV infection, was indicated by public TCR beta signatures.

TCRdb processed the reads anew with MiXCR; each CDR3 protein has one entry. Seen here are over 300,000 distinct CDR3 sequences, more than 8% observed once, and the top ten hold around 4.1%. The trim removed 1 base at V and 0 bases at J, leaving 7 bases unmatched. This CDR3 has 18 amino acids. Notes on the study in general: Cumulative frequency of public TCR beta families picked out carriers of CMV plus the relevant HLA. Ex vivo responses were dominated by HLA-C-restricted CMV-specific TCR beta clonotypes.

This TCR was recovered from a human donor in good health (CMV status not recorded). Some clones in this sample may be carry-over from other donors' samples. The chain combines TRBV12-3 or TRBV12-4 with TRBJ2-3; 10 bases are a match to TRBD2. Specimen: PBMCs. The CDR3 coding sequence is TGTGCCAGCAGTTTAGTTCTAGCGGGGGCCTATAGCACAGATACGCAGTATTTT. Its protein is CASSLVLAGAYSTDTQYF.